These T cell receptor beta chains were read from a single sample in a study of regulatory T cells in long-lasting Graves disease. One entry per CDR3 protein results from TCRdb running MiXCR on the multiplex PCR reads. This table has a few hundred thousand distinct CDR3 sequences, 15% to 20% appearing once. The source material was peripheral blood mononuclear cells (PBMCs), sampled at new diagnosis, from a patient treated with antithyroid drugs. These receptors all stem from a female donor with Graves disease. Each CDR3 is given with its conserved first and last residue. A D gene is named only where the DNA matches it firmly. The size of a clone is reported for some rows only, either as once, few or many, or as a class for expanded clones.

d_gene	abundance	v_gene	j_gene	CDR3aa	CDR3nt
.	many	TRBV10-1	TRBJ1-1	CASSVGRTNTEAFF	TGCGCCAGCAGTGTAGGACGGACGAACACTGAAGCTTTCTTT
.	many	TRBV28	TRBJ2-3	CASSPGSPDTQYF	TGTGCCAGCAGTCCGGGTTCTCCCGATACGCAGTATTTT
.	many	TRBV6-1	TRBJ2-7	CATSQTSSYEQYF	TGTGCCACCTCTCAAACTAGCTCCTACGAGCAGTACTTC
.	many	TRBV6-1	TRBJ1-6	CASSIQARDSPLHF	TGTGCCAGCTCAATACAGGCTCGGGATTCACCCCTCCACTTT
.	few	TRBV6-4	TRBJ2-1	CASSGGTSFVDEQFF	TGTGCCAGCAGTGGGGGGACTTCTTTTGTCGATGAGCAGTTCTTC
.	many	TRBV28	TRBJ2-5	CASSLSPHDRFQETQYF	TGTGCCAGCAGTTTATCCCCTCATGATCGGTTCCAAGAGACCCAGTACTTC
.	.	TRBV27	TRBJ2-6	CASSYEGSGANVLTF	TGTGCCAGCAGTTATGAGGGGTCTGGGGCCAACGTCCTGACTTTC
.	.	TRBV6-1	TRBJ1-4	CASRGNREKLFF	TGTGCCAGCAGGGGAAACCGGGAGAAACTGTTTTTT
TRBD1	many	TRBV6-5	TRBJ1-1	CASSYGTGEAFF	TGTGCCAGCAGTTACGGGACAGGTGAAGCTTTCTTT
TRBD2	few	TRBV6-2/TRBV6-3	TRBJ2-5	CASRGSKGGLAGGETQYF	TGTGCCAGCAGAGGGAGCAAGGGGGGACTAGCGGGAGGAGAGACCCAGTACTTC
TRBD2	many	TRBV2	TRBJ2-1	CASSEDGGGPRFF	TGTGCCAGCAGTGAAGATGGGGGAGGGCCAAGGTTCTTC
.	many	TRBV6-1	TRBJ1-4	CASSARPDRTNEKLFF	TGTGCCAGCAGTGCTCGCCCTGACAGGACGAATGAAAAACTGTTTTTT
TRBD2	many	TRBV6-2/TRBV6-3	TRBJ2-3	CASSYTSGTTDTQYF	TGTGCCAGCAGTTACACTAGCGGAACCACAGATACGCAGTATTTT
.	few	TRBV10-3	TRBJ1-6	CTISRDTRSYNSPLHF	TGTACCATCAGTCGGGACACTCGCTCCTATAATTCACCCCTCCACTTT
.	many	TRBV9	TRBJ1-1	CASSAGTSGTEAFF	TGTGCCAGCAGCGCCGGGACCTCGGGGACTGAAGCTTTCTTT
.	.	TRBV11-2	TRBJ1-5	CASSLGLGQPQHF	TGTGCCAGCAGCTTAGGGCTAGGTCAGCCCCAGCATTTT
TRBD1	many	TRBV6-1	TRBJ1-1	CASRGQGASGTEAFF	TGTGCCAGCAGAGGACAGGGGGCTAGCGGCACTGAAGCTTTCTTT
TRBD2	.	TRBV12-3/TRBV12-4	TRBJ2-3	CASSYWTSDTDTQYF	TGTGCCAGCAGTTACTGGACTAGCGATACAGATACGCAGTATTTT
.	many	TRBV7-6	TRBJ2-1	CASSLFRGINNEQFF	TGTGCCAGCAGCTTATTTCGGGGGATCAACAATGAGCAGTTCTTC
.	many	TRBV19	TRBJ2-7	CASSPDTYEQYF	TGTGCCAGTAGTCCCGACACCTACGAGCAGTACTTC
.	many	TRBV19	TRBJ2-3	CASSNPFRGRSTDTQYF	TGTGCCAGTAGTAACCCATTTCGCGGAAGGAGCACAGATACGCAGTATTTT
.	many	TRBV9	TRBJ1-1	CASSERTEPDMEAFF	TGTGCCAGCAGCGAACGGACGGAGCCGGATATGGAAGCTTTCTTT
.	many	TRBV11-2	TRBJ1-1	CASSSGGSTRAFF	TGTGCCAGCAGCTCGGGTGGGAGTACGAGGGCTTTCTTT
.	many	TRBV30	TRBJ1-6	CACPESSYNSPLHF	TGTGCCTGCCCCGAGAGCTCCTATAATTCACCCCTCCACTTT
.	.	TRBV6-2/TRBV6-3	TRBJ1-2	CASSEGPVTYGYTF	TGTGCCAGCAGTGAAGGGCCGGTGACCTATGGCTACACCTTC
.	many	TRBV7-2	TRBJ2-7	CASSLEALRTYEQYF	TGTGCCAGCAGCTTAGAGGCACTACGAACCTACGAGCAGTACTTC
TRBD1	.	TRBV6-2/TRBV6-3	TRBJ1-1	CASSYTGTGGSNTEAFF	TGTGCCAGCAGTTACACAGGGACAGGGGGGTCGAACACTGAAGCTTTCTTT
TRBD1	many	TRBV12-3/TRBV12-4	TRBJ2-2	CASSPQGAGELFF	TGTGCCAGCAGTCCGCAGGGGGCCGGGGAGCTGTTTTTT
TRBD1	few	TRBV7-2	TRBJ2-7	CASSSDRVSYEQYF	TGTGCCAGCAGTTCAGACAGGGTGTCCTACGAGCAGTACTTC